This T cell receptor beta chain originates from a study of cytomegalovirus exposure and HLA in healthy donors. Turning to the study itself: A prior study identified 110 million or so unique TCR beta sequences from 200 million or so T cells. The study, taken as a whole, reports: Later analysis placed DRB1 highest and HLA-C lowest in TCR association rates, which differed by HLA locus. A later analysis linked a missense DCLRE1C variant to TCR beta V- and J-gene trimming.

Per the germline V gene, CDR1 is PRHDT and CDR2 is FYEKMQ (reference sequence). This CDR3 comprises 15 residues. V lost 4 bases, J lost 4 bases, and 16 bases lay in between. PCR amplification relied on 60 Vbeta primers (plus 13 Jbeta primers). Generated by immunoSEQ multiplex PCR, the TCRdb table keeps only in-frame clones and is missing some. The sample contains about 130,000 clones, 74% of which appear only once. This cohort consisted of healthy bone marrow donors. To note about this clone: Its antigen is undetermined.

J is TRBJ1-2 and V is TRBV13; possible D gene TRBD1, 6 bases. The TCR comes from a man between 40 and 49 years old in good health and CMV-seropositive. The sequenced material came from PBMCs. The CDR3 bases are TGTGCCAGCAGCTCCTCCAGGGGTTCCGTCTATGGCTACACCTTC. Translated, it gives CASSSSRGSVYGYTF. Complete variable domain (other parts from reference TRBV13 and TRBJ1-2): AAGVIQSPRHLIKEKRETATLKCYPIPRHDTVYWYQQGPGQDPQFLISFYEKMQSDKGSIPDRFSAQQFSDYHSELNMSSLELGDSALYFCASSSSRGSVYGYTFGSGTRLTVV.